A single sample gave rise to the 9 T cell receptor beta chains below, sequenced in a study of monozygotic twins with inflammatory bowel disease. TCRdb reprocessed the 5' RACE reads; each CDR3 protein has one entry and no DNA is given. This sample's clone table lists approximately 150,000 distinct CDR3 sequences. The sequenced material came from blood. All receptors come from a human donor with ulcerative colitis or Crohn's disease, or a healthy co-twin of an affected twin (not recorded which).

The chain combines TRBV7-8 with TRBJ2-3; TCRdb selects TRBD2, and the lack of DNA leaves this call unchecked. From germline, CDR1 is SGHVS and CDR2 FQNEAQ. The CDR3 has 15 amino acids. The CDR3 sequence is CASSPTSGSTDTQYF.

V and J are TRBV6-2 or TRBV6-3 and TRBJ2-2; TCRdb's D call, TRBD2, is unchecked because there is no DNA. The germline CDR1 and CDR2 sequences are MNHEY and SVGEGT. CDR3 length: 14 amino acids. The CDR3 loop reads CASSVGEDTGELFF.

The CDR3 loop reads CSARDRLAGLNEQFF. This chain links TRBV20-1 with TRBJ2-1; as DNA is missing, the TRBD2 call by TCRdb cannot be tested. Looked up from germline, CDR1 is DFQATT and CDR2 is SNEGSKA (reference sequence). This CDR3 comprises 15 residues.

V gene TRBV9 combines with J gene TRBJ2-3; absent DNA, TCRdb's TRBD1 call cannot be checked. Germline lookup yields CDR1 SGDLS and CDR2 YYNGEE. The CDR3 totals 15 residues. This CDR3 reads CASSTLRGGPDTQYF.

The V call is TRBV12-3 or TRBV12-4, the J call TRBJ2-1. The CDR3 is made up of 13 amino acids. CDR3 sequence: CASSSATWNEQFF.

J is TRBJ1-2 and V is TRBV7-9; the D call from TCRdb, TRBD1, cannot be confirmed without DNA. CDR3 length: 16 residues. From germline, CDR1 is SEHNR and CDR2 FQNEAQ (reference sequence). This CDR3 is CASREVGGRANYGYTF.

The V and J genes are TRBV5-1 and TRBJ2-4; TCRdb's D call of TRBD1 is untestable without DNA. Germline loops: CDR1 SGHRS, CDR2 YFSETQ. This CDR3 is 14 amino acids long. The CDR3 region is CASSVTGIENIQYF.

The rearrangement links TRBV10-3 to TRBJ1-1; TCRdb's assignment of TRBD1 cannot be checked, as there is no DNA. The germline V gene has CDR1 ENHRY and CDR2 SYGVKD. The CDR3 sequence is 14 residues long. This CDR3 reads CAISEWGEPTEAFF.

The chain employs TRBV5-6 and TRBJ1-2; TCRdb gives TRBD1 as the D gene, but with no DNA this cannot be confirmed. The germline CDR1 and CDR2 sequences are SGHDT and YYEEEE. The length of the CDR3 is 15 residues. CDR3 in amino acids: CASSPGQGPNYGYTF.